This TCR beta chain was recovered during a study of CD8 T cells in Susac syndrome. RNA totalling roughly 0.5 to 1 ug underwent reverse transcription with random hexamers. immunoSEQ multiplex PCR amplified TCR beta CDR3 across 54 Vbeta, 13 Jbeta. TCRdb called the immunoSEQ multiplex PCR reads again in MiXCR, with one record for every CDR3 protein. The table has about 120,000 distinct CDR3 sequences, less than 95% seen once; the top ten hold about 0.089%. The sequence was obtained from a human donor in good health. Input material: CD4+ T cells from PBMCs.

In DNA, the CDR3 is TGCAGTGCCCCCCCCGGGACAGGGGGCGATGAGCAGTACTTC. It encodes CSAPPGTGGDEQYF. The chain combines TRBV20-1 with TRBJ2-7, with 12 bases lining up with TRBD1. Germline assignment: CDR1 DFQATT and CDR2 SNEGSKA (reference sequence). This CDR3 contains 14 residues. V was clipped by 6 bases and J by 7 bases; unmatched bases: 10.